The clone carrying this T cell receptor beta chain was detected only a few times. The record originates from a study of T cells in Graves' hyperthyroidism and ophthalmopathy. RNA transcripts served as the template for amplifying TCR beta CDR3 regions. HTBI primers drove first-round RT-PCR of the TCR CDR3. TCRdb re-called the multiplex PCR reads through MiXCR, storing one row per CDR3 protein. The repertoire includes around 700,000 distinct CDR3 sequences, around 20% of them detected once, and 16% sits in the top ten. Trimming removed 6 bases at V and 1 base at J, with 13 bases between. This CDR3 is 15 amino acids long. Germline CDR1 is MNHNS and CDR2 is SASEGT.

This TCR derives from a woman aged 45-60 years with Graves' hyperthyroidism that later progressed to Graves' ophthalmopathy. The rearrangement links TRBV6-1 to TRBJ1-3; weak D call: TRBD1 (6 bases). The material sequenced was blood. The CDR3 DNA reads TGTGCCAGCAGGGCAGGGGAGATATCTGGAAACACCATATATTTT. Translation: CASRAGEISGNTIYF.